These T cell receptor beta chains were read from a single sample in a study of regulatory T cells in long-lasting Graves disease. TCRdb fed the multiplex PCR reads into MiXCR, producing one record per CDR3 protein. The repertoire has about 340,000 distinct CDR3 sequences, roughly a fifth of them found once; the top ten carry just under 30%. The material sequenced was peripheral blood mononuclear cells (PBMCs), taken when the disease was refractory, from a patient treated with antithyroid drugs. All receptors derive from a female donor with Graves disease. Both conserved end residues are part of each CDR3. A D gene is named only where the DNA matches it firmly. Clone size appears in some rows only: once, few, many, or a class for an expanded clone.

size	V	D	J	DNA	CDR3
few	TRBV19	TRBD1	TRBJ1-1	TGTGCCAGTACCCCGGGCTTGGGACAGGGCGAAGCTGAAGCTTTCTTT	CASTPGLGQGEAEAFF
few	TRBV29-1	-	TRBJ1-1	TGCAGCGTTGAATTTAGTCAGGGGAATACTGAAGCTTTCTTT	CSVEFSQGNTEAFF
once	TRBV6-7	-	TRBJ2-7	TGTGCCAGCAGTTTACCACCACGAACCGGGACGTCAGCCTACGAGCAGTACTTC	CASSLPPRTGTSAYEQYF
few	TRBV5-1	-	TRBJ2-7	TGCGCCAGCAGCTGGGCACCCAGGGGCTCCGGCGAGCAGTACTTC	CASSWAPRGSGEQYF
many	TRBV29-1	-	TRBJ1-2	TGCAGCGTTGAATACGCAGGGAACTATGGCTACACCTTC	CSVEYAGNYGYTF
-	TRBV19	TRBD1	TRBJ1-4	TGTGCCAGTAGGCTTGAGGGGGCAGTGAATGAAAAACTGTTTTTT	CASRLEGAVNEKLFF
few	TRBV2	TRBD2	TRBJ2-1	TGTGCCAGCAGTGAATGGCGGGGGGCTTCCTACAATGAGCAGTTCTTC	CASSEWRGASYNEQFF
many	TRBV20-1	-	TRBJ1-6	TGCAGTGCTAGTGGTTATTCGGGAGCGCCTAATAATTCACCCCTCCACTTT	CSASGYSGAPNNSPLHF
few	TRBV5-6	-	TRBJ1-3	TGTGCCAGCAGCTTGGACGGAAGAACAGGGTCGCGAGGAAACACCATATATTTT	CASSLDGRTGSRGNTIYF
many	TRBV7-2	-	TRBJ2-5	TGTGCCAGCAGCTTAGGGGGCCTGGGGGCCCAGTACTTC	CASSLGGLGAQYF
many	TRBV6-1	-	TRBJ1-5	TGTGCCAGCAGTGAAACGGTCAGACAGCCCCAGCATTTT	CASSETVRQPQHF
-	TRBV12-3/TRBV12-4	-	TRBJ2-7	TGTGCCAGCAGCTATAGACAGAGCTCCTACGAGCAGTACTTC	CASSYRQSSYEQYF
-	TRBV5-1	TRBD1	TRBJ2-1	TGCGCCAGCAGCTCCATCGGGACAGGGAAGGATGAGCAGTTCTTC	CASSSIGTGKDEQFF
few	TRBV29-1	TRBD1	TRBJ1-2	TGCAGCGCTCAGGGACAGGGGGCGCGCGGCTACACCTTC	CSAQGQGARGYTF
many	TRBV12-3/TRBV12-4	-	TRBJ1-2	TGTGCCAGCAGTTTCCCAGGGTCGCGGGATGGCTACACCTTC	CASSFPGSRDGYTF
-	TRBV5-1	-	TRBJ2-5	TGCGCCAGCAGTCCGGACCGGGTGGGGCAAGAGACCCAGTACTTC	CASSPDRVGQETQYF
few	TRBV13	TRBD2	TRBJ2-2	TGTGCCAGCAGAAATAGACTAGCGGGAGGAGGAACCGGGGAGCTGTTTTTT	CASRNRLAGGGTGELFF
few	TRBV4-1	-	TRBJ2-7	TGCGCCAGCAGCCAAGATCCCCAGAGGGTAGAATACGAGCAGTACTTC	CASSQDPQRVEYEQYF
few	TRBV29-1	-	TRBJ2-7	TGCAGCGTTGCCCTTCGGGCGCAGAGCTACGAGCAGTACTTC	CSVALRAQSYEQYF
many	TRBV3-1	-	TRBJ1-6	TGTGCCAGCAGCCAAGGGAACCGAATTATTAATTCACCCCTCCACTTT	CASSQGNRIINSPLHF
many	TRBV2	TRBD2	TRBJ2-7	TGTGCCAGCAAGAAAACGGGACTAGCGGGAGTCTACGAGCAGTACTTC	CASKKTGLAGVYEQYF
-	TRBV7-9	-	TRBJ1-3	TGTGCCAGCAGCTTACCCGACAGGAAGATCGGAAACACCATATATTTT	CASSLPDRKIGNTIYF
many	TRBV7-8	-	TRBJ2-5	TGTGCCAGCAGCCAAGGGGCCAGCGGTGGCCAAGAGACCCAGTACTTC	CASSQGASGGQETQYF
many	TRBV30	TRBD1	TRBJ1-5	TGTGCCTGGGGACAGGGACTGAATCAGCCCCAGCATTTT	CAWGQGLNQPQHF
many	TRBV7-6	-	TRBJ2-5	TGTGCCAGCAGGGGATTAGAGGAGACCCAGTACTTC	CASRGLEETQYF
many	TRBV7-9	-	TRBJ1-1	TGTGCCAGCAGCTACAGGACAGACACTGAAGCTTTCTTT	CASSYRTDTEAFF
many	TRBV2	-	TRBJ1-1	TGTGCCAGCACTAGGGGCCGTATGGACACTGAAGCTTTCTTT	CASTRGRMDTEAFF
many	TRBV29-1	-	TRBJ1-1	TGCAGCGTTGAGGTAAAGGGGAGATTTCACACTGAAGCTTTCTTT	CSVEVKGRFHTEAFF
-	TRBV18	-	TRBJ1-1	TGTGCCAGCTCCGGAGGACAGAACGCTGAAGCTTTCTTT	CASSGGQNAEAFF
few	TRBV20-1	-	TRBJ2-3	TGCAGTGCTAGATCGGCGGCAACTAGCACAGATACGCAGTATTTT	CSARSAATSTDTQYF
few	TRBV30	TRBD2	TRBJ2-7	TGTGCCTGGAGTGAAGGGAGGGGCGCCTACGAGCAGTACTTC	CAWSEGRGAYEQYF
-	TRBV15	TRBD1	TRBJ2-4	TGTGCCACCGGCAGACGGACAGGGGGCAAAAACATTCAGTACTTC	CATGRRTGGKNIQYF
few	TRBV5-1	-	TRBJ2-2	TGCGCCAGCGGCCGCGGGGACACCGGGGAGCTGTTTTTT	CASGRGDTGELFF
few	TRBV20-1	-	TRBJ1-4	TGCAGTGCTAGGCGGGAGGGTTCTGAAAAACTGTTTTTT	CSARREGSEKLFF
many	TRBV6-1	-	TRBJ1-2	TGTGCCAGCAGACAGCTATGGGGCTACACCTTC	CASRQLWGYTF
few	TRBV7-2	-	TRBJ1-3	TGTGCCAGCAGCTTAGATCGCGGTTACTCTGGAAACACCATATATTTT	CASSLDRGYSGNTIYF
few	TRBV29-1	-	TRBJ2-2	TGCAGCGTTGCTTCAGGGACCGGGGAGCTGTTTTTT	CSVASGTGELFF
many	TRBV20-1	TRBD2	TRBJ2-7	TGCAGTGCTAGCTCAGGGACTAGCGGGAGGTCGAGGGAGCAGTACTTC	CSASSGTSGRSREQYF
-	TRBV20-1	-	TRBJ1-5	TGCAGTGCTAGAGTGGCAGGGACTCAGCCCCAGCATTTT	CSARVAGTQPQHF
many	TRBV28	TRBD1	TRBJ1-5	TGTGCCAGCAGTTTTGGTGGCAGGGGGCGCGGAGGCAATCAGCCCCAGCATTTT	CASSFGGRGRGGNQPQHF
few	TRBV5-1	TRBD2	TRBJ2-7	TGCGCCAGCAGCCGACTAGCGGGAGGGCCGCACGAGCAGTACTTC	CASSRLAGGPHEQYF
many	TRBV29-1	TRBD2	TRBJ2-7	TGCAGCGTTGCGGGACTAGCGGGGGGTCCTACCTACGAGCAGTACTTC	CSVAGLAGGPTYEQYF
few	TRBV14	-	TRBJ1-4	TGTGCCAGCAGCCAGCTACAGCGAGGGGAGGAAAAACTGTTTTTT	CASSQLQRGEEKLFF
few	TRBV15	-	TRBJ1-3	TGTGCCACCAGCACCTACAGCCTGACTGGAAACACCATATATTTT	CATSTYSLTGNTIYF
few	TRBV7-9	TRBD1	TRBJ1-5	TGTGCCAGCAGCTCGGCAGGGGGGGGGCAGCCCCAGCATTTT	CASSSAGGGQPQHF
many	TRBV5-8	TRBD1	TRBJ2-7	TGTGCCAGCAGCTTGTATGAAGGGACAGTCTCGGCCGGCGAGCAGTACTTC	CASSLYEGTVSAGEQYF
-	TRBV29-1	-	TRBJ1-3	TGCAGCGTTGAAGAGGGGCGGGGGACTGGAAACACCATATATTTT	CSVEEGRGTGNTIYF
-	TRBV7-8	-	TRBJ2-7	TGTGCCAGCAGTTCCCCTGACACAAACTCCTACGAGCAGTACTTC	CASSSPDTNSYEQYF
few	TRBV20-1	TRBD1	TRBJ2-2	TGCAGTGCTAGTGAGGGACAGGGGGCCGGAGACACCGGGGAGCTGTTTTTT	CSASEGQGAGDTGELFF
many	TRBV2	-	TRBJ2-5	TGTGCCAGCAGTGTTGTCCAAGAGACCCAGTACTTC	CASSVVQETQYF
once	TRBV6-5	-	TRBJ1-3	TGTGCCGGCAGCCGAACCGGGGCAGGGCGCGAAGACACCATATATTTT	CAGSRTGAGREDTIYF
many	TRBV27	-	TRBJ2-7	TGTGCCAGCAGTTGGGGTGAAAAGGACGAGCAGTACTTC	CASSWGEKDEQYF
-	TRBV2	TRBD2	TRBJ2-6	TGTGCCAGCCGGAGGGCGGGGGCTGGGGCCAACGTCCTGACTTTC	CASRRAGAGANVLTF
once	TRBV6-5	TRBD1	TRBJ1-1	TGTGCCAGCAGTTACCCCTCGGACAGGGGGCAAACTGAAGCTTTCTTT	CASSYPSDRGQTEAFF
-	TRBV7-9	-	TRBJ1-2	TGTGCCAGCAGCTTAGAGGCGGGCTATGGCTACACCTTC	CASSLEAGYGYTF